The text below deals with one TCR beta chain. What it binds is unknown. CD4+ T cells were isolated after less than 13 days of culture. Vaccinated participants had no history of SARS-CoV-2 infection and tested negative for nucleocapsid antibodies. Days 3 and 7 were when half the medium was replaced with IL-2 medium. The data were obtained in a study of vaccination effects on CD4 cells after COVID-19. For the study at large: Either the mRNA-1273 or the BNT162b2 vaccine was given to participants as two doses. Study-wide points: In the late period after vaccination, infection- and vaccine-induced clones contracted markedly.

Trimming stripped 3 bases from V and 3 bases from J, with 11 bases between. This CDR3 has 13 residues. The germline V gene has CDR1 DFQATT and CDR2 SNEGSKA (reference sequence). TCRdb's copy holds only in-frame clones and misses some; the assay was immunoSEQ multiplex PCR. The data show some 40,000 clones, about four fifths seen once. The TCR sequence derives from a human donor who received a COVID-19 vaccine. The V call is TRBV20-1, the J call TRBJ1-1, with D possibly matching TRBD1 (5 bases). This sample comprised CD4+ T cells from PBMCs cultured without peptide, obtained before COVID-19 vaccination. The CDR3 loop is CSASRGADTEAFF. CDR3 DNA: TGCAGTGCTAGTAGGGGAGCGGACACTGAAGCTTTCTTT.